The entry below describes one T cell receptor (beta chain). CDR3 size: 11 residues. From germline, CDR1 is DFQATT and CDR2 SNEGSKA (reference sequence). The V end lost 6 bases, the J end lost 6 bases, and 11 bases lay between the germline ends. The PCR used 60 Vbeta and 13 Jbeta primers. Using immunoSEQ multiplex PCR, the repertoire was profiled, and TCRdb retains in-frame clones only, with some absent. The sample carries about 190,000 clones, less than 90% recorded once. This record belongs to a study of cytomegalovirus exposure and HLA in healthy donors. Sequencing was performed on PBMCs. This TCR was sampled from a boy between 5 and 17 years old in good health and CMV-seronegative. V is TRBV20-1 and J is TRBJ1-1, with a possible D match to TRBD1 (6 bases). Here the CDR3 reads CSAPRTAEAFF. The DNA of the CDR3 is TGCAGTGCCCCAAGGACAGCTGAAGCTTTCTTT.